Many counts were recorded for the clone carrying this T cell receptor (beta chain). Its antigen is not identified. Germline-derived CDR1 and CDR2 are MNHNS and SASEGT. The CDR3 is made up of 16 amino acids. Trimming took 2 bases from V and 6 from J; bases not matched to a gene: 8. The record originates from a study of T cells in Graves' hyperthyroidism and ophthalmopathy. At the level of the study: Peripheral blood was collected at initial diagnosis, before any treatment. Study-level findings and limits: Ophthalmopathy was separated from stable hyperthyroidism by a 13 V-J model. Blood also carried most thyroid clonotypes expanded above 0.001.

TCR beta CDR3 regions were amplified from RNA. A first-round RT-PCR of the TCR CDR3 used the HTBI primer set. TCRdb independently ran MiXCR on the multiplex PCR reads; one entry per CDR3 protein. The sample lists about 350,000 distinct CDR3 sequences, roughly 17% occurring once. This clonotype originated in a woman in her twenties or thirties with Graves' hyperthyroidism that later progressed to Graves' ophthalmopathy. V usage is TRBV6-1 and J usage is TRBJ1-5; 9 nucleotides agree with TRBD1. Sequenced material: blood. The CDR3 region is CASSESEGQGGQPQHF. CDR3 coding DNA: TGTGCCAGCAGTGAATCGGAGGGACAGGGCGGTCAGCCCCAGCATTTT.